This T cell receptor (beta chain) emerged from a study of T cell changes during pregnancy in multiple sclerosis. The junction had 14 bases not matched to a gene; V was cut back by 1 base and J by 2 bases. This CDR3 has 20 amino acids. CDR1 and CDR2 (germline): SGHRS, YFSETQ. The table came from immunoSEQ multiplex PCR; TCRdb's copy has only in-frame clones and leaves some out. The data show some 140,000 clones, 90% to 96% seen once. The TCR comes from a female donor with multiple sclerosis, enrolled in a pregnancy study. This chain uses TRBV5-1 with TRBJ2-3; 12 bases agree with TRBD1. This material consisted of peripheral blood, taken after pregnancy. The CDR3 sequence is CASSLKGQGARGDTTDTQYF. The CDR3 nucleotides are TGCGCCAGCAGCTTGAAGGGACAGGGGGCGCGGGGGGATACCACAGATACGCAGTATTTT.